This TCR beta chain comes out of a study of molecular identifiers for immune sequencing clone quantification. On the study more broadly: Naive CD8 RNA (approximately 20,000 or 100,000 cells) was divided into five aliquots, with four sequenced.

Listed TCR primers, together with previously described methods, were used for the bulk TCR libraries. TCRdb fed the PCR reads into MiXCR, producing one record per CDR3 protein. This repertoire shows fewer than 25,000 distinct CDR3 sequences, roughly 18% found once; its top ten account for around 1%. This clonotype has a count of ten or more. CD8+CD4-CCR7+CD45RA+ sorting gave the naive CD8 T cells. Input material: naive CD8+ T cells from blood, with Jurkat cell RNA spiked in. Documented subset: FACS-sorted CD8+CD4-CCR7+CD45RA+ naive T cells. The receptor's source is a human donor in good health. Some libraries in this study had Jurkat cell RNA spiked in.

The CDR3 nucleotides are TGTGCCAGCAGCTTAGATGTGACAGCCTACAATGAGCAGTTCTTC. This translates into CASSLDVTAYNEQFF. The chain recombines TRBV11-3 with TRBJ2-1; TRBD1 might be the D (5 bases). The CDR3 loop spans 15 amino acids. Looked up from germline, CDR1 is SGHNT and CDR2 is YENEEA. Trimming took off 0 bases at V and 2 bases at J, with 8 bases between the two ends.